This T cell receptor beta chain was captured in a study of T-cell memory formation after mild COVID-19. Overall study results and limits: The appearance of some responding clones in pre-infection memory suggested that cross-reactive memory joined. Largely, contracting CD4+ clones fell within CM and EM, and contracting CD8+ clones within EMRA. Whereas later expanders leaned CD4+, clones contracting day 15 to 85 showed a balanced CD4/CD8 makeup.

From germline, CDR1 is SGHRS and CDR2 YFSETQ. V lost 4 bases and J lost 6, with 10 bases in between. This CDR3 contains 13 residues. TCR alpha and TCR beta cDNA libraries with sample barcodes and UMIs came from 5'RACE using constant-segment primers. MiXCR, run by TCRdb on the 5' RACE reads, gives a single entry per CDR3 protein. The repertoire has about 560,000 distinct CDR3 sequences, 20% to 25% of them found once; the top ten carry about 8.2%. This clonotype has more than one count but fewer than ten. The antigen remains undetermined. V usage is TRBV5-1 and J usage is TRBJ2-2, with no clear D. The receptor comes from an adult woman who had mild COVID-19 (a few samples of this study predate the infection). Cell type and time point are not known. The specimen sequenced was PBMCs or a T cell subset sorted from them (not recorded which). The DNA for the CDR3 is TGCGCCAGCAGCCCGAGTTCTTCCGGGGAGCTGTTTTTT. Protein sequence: CASSPSSSGELFF.